This is a list of T cell receptor beta chains from one sample in a study of T cell clones after liver transplantation. TCRdb keeps only in-frame clones here, not all; method: immunoSEQ multiplex PCR. Here the sample spans 40,000 to 65,000 clones, about four fifths being singletons. The sequencing here drew on CD4+ T cells from blood, taken before liver transplant. The source is a human donor who received a liver transplant. Each CDR3 is given with its conserved first and last residue. The D gene is left open where the match is weak. Expanded clones are given a class, and other clones once, few, many or no size at all.

once,TRBV10-3,TRBD1,TRBJ1-2,TGTGCCATCACCAGGGACAGCAACTATGGCTACACCTTC,CAITRDSNYGYTF
.,TRBV7-2,.,TRBJ1-1,TGTGCCAGCAGGACCCGAGGGTTCGAAGCTTTCTTT,CASRTRGFEAFF
.,TRBV2,.,TRBJ2-6,TGTGCCAGCACCCCCCAGGGTGTTGGGGCCAACGTCCTGACTTTC,CASTPQGVGANVLTF
.,TRBV5-1,TRBD2,TRBJ2-3,TGCGCCAGCAAGATTATCTCGGGAGGGATCACAGATACGCAGTATTTT,CASKIISGGITDTQYF
.,TRBV5-1,TRBD1,TRBJ2-3,TGCGCCAGCTCGGCCGGGACAGGGTCAGCAGATACGCAGTATTTT,CASSAGTGSADTQYF
once,TRBV30,.,TRBJ1-1,TGTGCCTCAAAAAACCGGTACGTGTCCATGAACACTGAAGCTTTCTTT,CASKNRYVSMNTEAFF
.,TRBV6-1,.,TRBJ1-1,TGTGCCAGCAGTACAGGGAAGACTGAAGCTTTCTTT,CASSTGKTEAFF
.,TRBV5-5,.,TRBJ1-1,TGTGCCAGCAGCCATGCGGGGATGAACACTGAAGCTTTCTTT,CASSHAGMNTEAFF
.,TRBV28,TRBD1,TRBJ1-5,TGTGCCAGCAGTTCACCACGACAGGGCTGGATGAGCAATCAGCCCCAGCATTTT,CASSSPRQGWMSNQPQHF
few,TRBV7-3,.,TRBJ2-6,TGTGCCAGCAGCTGGGCTGACTCTGGGGCCAACGTCCTGACTTTC,CASSWADSGANVLTF
.,TRBV5-8,.,TRBJ1-2,TGTGCCAGCAGCGGTCAGGGGCTCGGGAACTATGGCTACACCTTC,CASSGQGLGNYGYTF
.,TRBV5-1,TRBD2,TRBJ2-3,TGCGCCAGCAGCTTAGGTGGGGGCAGACTAGCGGGGACCACAGATACGCAGTATTTT,CASSLGGGRLAGTTDTQYF
.,TRBV5-1,TRBD1,TRBJ2-7,TGCGCCAGCAGCTTGAAGGCACCGGACAGGGACAACGAGCAGTACTTC,CASSLKAPDRDNEQYF
once,TRBV15,TRBD2,TRBJ2-1,TGTGCCACCAGCTTGGAACTCGGGGAGGGTGCTGAGCAGTTCTTC,CATSLELGEGAEQFF
.,TRBV6-6,.,TRBJ2-2,TGTGCCAGCAGTTACTTGGGGGCGTCGAACACCGGGGAGCTGTTTTTT,CASSYLGASNTGELFF
.,TRBV5-5,.,TRBJ2-2,TGTGCCAGCAGCTTTCAATACGGGAACACCGGGGAGCTGTTTTTT,CASSFQYGNTGELFF
.,TRBV27,.,TRBJ2-7,TGTGCCAGCAGGGGGAGTTCCTACGAGCAGTACTTC,CASRGSSYEQYF
.,TRBV9,.,TRBJ2-7,TGTGCCAGCAGCGTACAGCCCGCCCGGGACGAGCAGTACTTC,CASSVQPARDEQYF
.,TRBV2,TRBD2,TRBJ2-2,TGTGCCAGCACCGCTACTAGCGGGGGGCCCGGGGAGCTGTTTTTT,CASTATSGGPGELFF
.,TRBV6-5,.,TRBJ1-5,TGTGCCAGCAGTAGGGGGGATGATCAGCCCCAGCATTTT,CASSRGDDQPQHF
.,TRBV5-1,.,TRBJ2-2,TGCGCCAGCAGCTTGCTAGACAAGAACACCGGGGAGCTGTTTTTT,CASSLLDKNTGELFF
.,TRBV7-3,.,TRBJ2-2,TGTGCCAGCAGCTTAATAGGAACCACCGGGGAGCTGTTTTTT,CASSLIGTTGELFF
.,TRBV6-5,TRBD2,TRBJ2-3,TGTGGCACAAGGGTAGCGGGGGGGGATACGCAGTATTTT,CGTRVAGGDTQYF
.,TRBV18,.,TRBJ2-1,TGTGCCAGCTCACCCGGACGGGGTCCCTACCAGGAGCAGTTCTTC,CASSPGRGPYQEQFF
.,TRBV5-1,.,TRBJ2-3,TGCGCCAGCAGCTTGGGGGACATACCAGATACGCAGTATTTT,CASSLGDIPDTQYF